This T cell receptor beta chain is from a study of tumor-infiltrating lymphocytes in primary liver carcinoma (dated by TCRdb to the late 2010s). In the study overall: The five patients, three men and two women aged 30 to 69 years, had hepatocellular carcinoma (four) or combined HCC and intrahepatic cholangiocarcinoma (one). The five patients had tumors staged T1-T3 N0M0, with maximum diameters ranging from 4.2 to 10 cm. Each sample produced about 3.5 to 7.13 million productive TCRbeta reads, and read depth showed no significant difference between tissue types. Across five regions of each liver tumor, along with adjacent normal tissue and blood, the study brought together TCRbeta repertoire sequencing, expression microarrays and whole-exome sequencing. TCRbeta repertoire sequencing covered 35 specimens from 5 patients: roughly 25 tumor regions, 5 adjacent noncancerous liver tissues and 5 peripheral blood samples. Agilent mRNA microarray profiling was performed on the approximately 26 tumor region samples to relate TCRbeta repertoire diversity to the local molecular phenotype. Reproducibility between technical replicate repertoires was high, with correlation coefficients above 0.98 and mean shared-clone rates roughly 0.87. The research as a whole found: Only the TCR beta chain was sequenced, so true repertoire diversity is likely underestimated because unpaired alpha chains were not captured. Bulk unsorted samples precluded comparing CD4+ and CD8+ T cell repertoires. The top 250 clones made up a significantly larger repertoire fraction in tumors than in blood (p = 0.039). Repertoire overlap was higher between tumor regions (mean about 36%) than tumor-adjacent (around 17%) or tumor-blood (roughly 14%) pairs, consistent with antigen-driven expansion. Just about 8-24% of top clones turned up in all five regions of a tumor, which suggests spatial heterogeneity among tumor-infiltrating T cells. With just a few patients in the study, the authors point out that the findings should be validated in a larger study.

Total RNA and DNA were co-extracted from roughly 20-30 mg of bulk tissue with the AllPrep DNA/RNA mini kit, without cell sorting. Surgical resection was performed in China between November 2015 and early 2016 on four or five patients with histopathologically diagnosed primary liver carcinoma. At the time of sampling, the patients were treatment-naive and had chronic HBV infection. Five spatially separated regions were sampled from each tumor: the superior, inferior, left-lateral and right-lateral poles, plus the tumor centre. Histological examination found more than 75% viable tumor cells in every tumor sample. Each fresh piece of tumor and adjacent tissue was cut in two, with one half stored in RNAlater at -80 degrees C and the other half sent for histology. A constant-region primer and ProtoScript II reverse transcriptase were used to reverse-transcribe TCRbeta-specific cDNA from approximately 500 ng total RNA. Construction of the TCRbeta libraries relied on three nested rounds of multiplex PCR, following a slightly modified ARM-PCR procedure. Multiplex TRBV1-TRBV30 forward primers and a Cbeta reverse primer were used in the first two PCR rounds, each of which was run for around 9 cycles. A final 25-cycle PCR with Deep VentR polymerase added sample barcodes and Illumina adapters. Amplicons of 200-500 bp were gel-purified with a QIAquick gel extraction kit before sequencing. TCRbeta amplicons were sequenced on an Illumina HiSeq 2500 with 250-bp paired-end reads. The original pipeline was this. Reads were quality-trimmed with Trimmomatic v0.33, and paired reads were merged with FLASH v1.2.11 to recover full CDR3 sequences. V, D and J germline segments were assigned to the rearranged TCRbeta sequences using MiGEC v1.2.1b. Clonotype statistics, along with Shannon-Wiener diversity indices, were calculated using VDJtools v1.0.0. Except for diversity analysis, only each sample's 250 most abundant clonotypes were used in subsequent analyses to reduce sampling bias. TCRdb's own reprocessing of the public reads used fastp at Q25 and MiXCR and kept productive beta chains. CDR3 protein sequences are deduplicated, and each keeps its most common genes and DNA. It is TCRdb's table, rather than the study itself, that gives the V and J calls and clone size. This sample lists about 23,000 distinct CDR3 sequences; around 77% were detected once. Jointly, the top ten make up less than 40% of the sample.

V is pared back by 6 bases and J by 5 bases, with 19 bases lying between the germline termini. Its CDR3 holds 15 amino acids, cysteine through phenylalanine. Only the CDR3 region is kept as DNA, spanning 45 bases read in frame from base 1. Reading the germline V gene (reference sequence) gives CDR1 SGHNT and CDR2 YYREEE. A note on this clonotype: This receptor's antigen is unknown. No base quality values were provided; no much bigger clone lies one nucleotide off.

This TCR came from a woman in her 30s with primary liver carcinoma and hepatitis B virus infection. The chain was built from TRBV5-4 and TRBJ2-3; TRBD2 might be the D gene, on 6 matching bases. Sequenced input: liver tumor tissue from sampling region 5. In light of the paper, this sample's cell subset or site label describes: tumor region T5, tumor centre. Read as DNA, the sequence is TGTGCCAGCAATGCGAATCGGGGACTTGGAGATACGCAGTATTTT. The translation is CASNANRGLGDTQYF.